The sequence of this T cell receptor beta chain was determined in a study of T cell responses to AZD1222 COVID-19 vaccine. Study context: Second-dose groups at about 4 or about 12 weeks were pooled. Whole-study findings and limits: Variant regions that are unmutated are reportedly the target of nearly half of spike-specific TCRs. White British people made up most donors, females outnumbered males, and clonal diversity was possibly underestimated.

Profiling relied on immunoSEQ multiplex PCR, and the TCRdb table lists in-frame clones only, not all of them. This table has around 140,000 clones, roughly nine tenths appearing once. Deletions cut 7 bases from V and 2 bases from J, with 15 bases between. Germline values: CDR1 SGHRS, CDR2 YFSETQ. The CDR3 has 14 residues. Concerning this clone itself: No antigen is known for it.

The rearrangement joins TRBV5-1 to TRBJ1-2, with a possible D match to TRBD1 (6 bases). This TCR was recovered from an adult in good health. Material: peripheral blood, obtained on day 0 of AZD1222 vaccination. CDR3 amino acids: CASGWTAPNYGYTF. Here the CDR3 DNA reads TGCGCCAGCGGGTGGACAGCCCCCAACTATGGCTACACCTTC.